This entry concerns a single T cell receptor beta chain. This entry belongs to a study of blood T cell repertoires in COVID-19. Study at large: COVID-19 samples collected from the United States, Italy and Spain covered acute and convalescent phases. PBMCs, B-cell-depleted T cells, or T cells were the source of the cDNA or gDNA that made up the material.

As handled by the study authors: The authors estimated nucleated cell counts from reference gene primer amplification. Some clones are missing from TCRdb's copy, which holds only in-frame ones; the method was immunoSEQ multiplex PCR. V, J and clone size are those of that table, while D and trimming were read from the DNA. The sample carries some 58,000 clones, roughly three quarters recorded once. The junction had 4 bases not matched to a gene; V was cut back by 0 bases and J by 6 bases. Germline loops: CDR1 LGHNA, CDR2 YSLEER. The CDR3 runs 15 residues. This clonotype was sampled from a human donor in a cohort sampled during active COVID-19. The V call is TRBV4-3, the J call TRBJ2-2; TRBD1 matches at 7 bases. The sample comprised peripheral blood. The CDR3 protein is CASSQDRQGAGELFF. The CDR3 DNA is TGCGCCAGCAGCCAAGATCGGCAGGGGGCCGGGGAGCTGTTTTTT.